This T cell receptor (beta chain) originates from a study of lung T cells in sarcoidosis with Löfgren's syndrome. Whole-study results and caveats: These T cells possibly recognize a putative, unidentified sarcoidosis-associated antigen. The most expanded V genes in Löfgren's patients were reportedly TRAV12-1 and TRBV2. Multiple Löfgren's syndrome patients reportedly shared TRAV12-1 and TRBV2 CDR3 motifs.

This clonotype was found many times. Its antigen remains unidentified. TCRdb independently ran MiXCR on the reads; one entry per CDR3 protein. The sample has 9,000 or so distinct CDR3 sequences, about 20% seen once; the top ten hold roughly 6.5%. J gave up 3 bases and V 2 bases, and 3 bases lay outside the gene matches. Germline CDR1 SGHRS, CDR2 YFSETQ. The CDR3 length is 14 residues. This chain uses TRBV5-1 with TRBJ2-5, with 8 bases matching TRBD1. The sequence came from a human donor with sarcoidosis (Löfgren's syndrome or another form), or a control subject (not recorded which). The sequenced material came from CD4+ T cells from bronchoalveolar lavage. The CDR3 protein is CASSFQGAEETQYF. The CDR3 DNA sequence: TGCGCCAGCAGCTTTCAGGGGGCTGAAGAGACCCAGTACTTC.